This record concerns one T cell receptor beta chain sequence. Its antigen is unidentified. Sequencing used immunoSEQ multiplex PCR; TCRdb keeps in-frame clones, though not all of them. The sample contains 90,000 to 140,000 clones, 85% to 90% of which appear only once. This sample is drawn from a study of T cell responses to AZD1222 COVID-19 vaccine. Overall study findings and caveats: Breadth and depth of Spike-specific TCRs rose after two AZD1222 doses. Targets within unmutated variant regions were reportedly found for nearly half of spike-specific TCRs. All repertoire sampling was performed exclusively after the peak T cell response.

CDR3 length: 17 amino acids. After removal of 4 bases from V and 2 bases from J, the junction contained 14 bases not matched to a gene. Germline loops: CDR1 SGHRS, CDR2 YFSETQ. This clonotype originated in an adult in good health. V gene TRBV5-1 combines with J gene TRBJ1-2; 7 nucleotides align to TRBD1. The material sequenced was peripheral blood, taken on day 0 of AZD1222 vaccination. This CDR3 is CASSPPPGTDRNYGYTF. The CDR3 DNA follows: TGCGCCAGCAGCCCTCCCCCCGGGACAGATCGAAACTATGGCTACACCTTC.